One sample yielded the 26 T cell receptor beta chains listed below, sequenced in a study of early T cells in non-severe SARS-CoV-2 infection. TCRdb analysed the 5' RACE reads with MiXCR anew, one entry per CDR3 protein. The sample lists about 23,000 distinct CDR3 sequences, about 5.6% occurring once. Specimen: whole blood. The source of these receptors is an adult who was a healthcare worker with PCR-confirmed SARS-CoV-2 infection or an uninfected control (not recorded which).

As for this clonotype: With a much larger clone just one base away, this may be a read error. The chain links TRBV11-3 to TRBJ2-1, with unresolved D. This CDR3 has 15 amino acids. The ends were cut back, 3 bases at V and 1 base at J, with 10 bases in the middle. The germline gives CDR1 SGHNT, CDR2 YENEEA. CDR3 bases: TGTGCCAGCAGCTTGAGTGAGTTTTCCTACAATGAGCAGTTCTTC. It translates to CASSLSEFSYNEQFF. Filled out from reference TRBV11-3 and TRBJ2-1, the complete variable domain reads EAGVVQSPRYKIIEKKQPVAFWCNPISGHNTLYWYLQNLGQGPELLIRYENEEAVDDSQLPKDRFSAERLKGVDSTLKIQPAELGDSAVYLCASSLSEFSYNEQFFGPGTRLTVL.

This chain links TRBV5-1 with TRBJ1-1; TRBD1 aligns across 7 bases. The CDR3 loop spans 14 amino acids. The V and J ends lost 3 bases and 6 bases, in that order; junction bases with no gene match: 8. Germline lookup yields CDR1 SGHRS and CDR2 YFSETQ. CDR3 sequence reads: CASSSEGAVPEAFF. The CDR3 DNA follows: TGCGCCAGCAGCTCTGAGGGGGCGGTTCCTGAAGCTTTCTTT.

This clonotype was observed a handful of times. The chain is built from TRBV29-1 and TRBJ1-3, with D unresolved. CDR1 and CDR2 (germline): SQVTM, ANQGSEA. This CDR3 has 16 residues. Trimming shortened V by 7 bases and J by 2 bases, and 21 bases separated the two germline ends. The CDR3 here is CSAQGTREGAGNTIYF. CDR3 DNA sequence: TGCAGCGCCCAAGGAACCCGGGAAGGCGCTGGAAACACCATATATTTT.

Sample share makes this clonotype medium-sized. The chain carries TRBV4-2 and TRBJ2-1; 7 bases map to TRBD2. The CDR3 contains 14 residues. The V and J ends lost 2 bases and 4 bases, in that order; junction bases with no gene match: 2. CDR1 and CDR2 (germline): LGHNA, YNFKEQ. CDR3 bases: TGTGCCAGCAGCCAATCAGCGGGGTACAATGAGCAGTTCTTC. This codes for CASSQSAGYNEQFF.

V gene TRBV5-1 combines with J gene TRBJ2-7; D is undetermined. The V and J ends lost 0 bases and 3 bases respectively, with 7 bases between them. Germline V gene sequence: CDR1 SGHRS, CDR2 YFSETQ. The CDR3 covers 13 residues. This chain's CDR3 is CASSLADGYEQYF. CDR3 DNA sequence: TGCGCCAGCAGCTTGGCAGACGGCTACGAGCAGTACTTC.

This clonotype appeared many times. The chain links TRBV7-2 to TRBJ2-2; no clear D. Trimming took 5 bases from V and 5 from J, leaving 9 bases between them. This CDR3 is 13 amino acids long. Germline CDR1 and CDR2: SGHTA and FQGNSA. The CDR3, as DNA: TGTGCCAGCAGCAAATTGGGAACCGGGGAGCTGTTTTTT. It yields the protein CASSKLGTGELFF.

This clonotype was picked up many times. The chain links TRBV25-1 to TRBJ2-2; 11 bases align to TRBD2. The CDR3 contains 19 residues. Germline CDR1 MGHDK, CDR2 SYGVNS. V was pared by 4 bases and J by 6 bases, with 16 bases of the junction left unmatched. The CDR3 DNA sequence: TGTGCCAGCAGTGGGACAGGGTCGGGTACTAGCGGGAGTTCCGGGGAGCTGTTTTTT. This gives the protein CASSGTGSGTSGSSGELFF. Together with reference TRBV25-1 and TRBJ2-2, the CDR3 gives the full variable domain: EADIYQTPRYLVIGTGKKITLECSQTMGHDKMYWYQQDPGMELHLIHYSYGVNSTEKGDLSSESTVSRIRTEHFPLTLESARPSHTSQYLCASSGTGSGTSGSSGELFFGEGSRLTVL.

This clonotype was seen ten or more times. The gene calls are TRBV20-1 and TRBJ2-5, with a tentative D call TRBD1 (6 bases). The CDR3 is made up of 15 amino acids. Germline values: CDR1 DFQATT, CDR2 SNEGSKA (reference sequence). V was shortened by 1 base and J by 2 bases, with 14 bases between the two germline ends. The chain's CDR3 is CSARAPTGNQETQYF. The CDR3 DNA follows: TGCAGTGCTAGAGCCCCGACAGGAAATCAAGAGACCCAGTACTTC.

The chain links TRBV7-2 to TRBJ2-2; TRBD2 matches 16 bases. This CDR3 is built from 19 residues. Germline V gene data show CDR1 as SGHTA and CDR2 as FQGNSA. The V and J ends lost 3 bases and 5 bases, in that order; junction bases with no gene match: 9. The CDR3 spells CASSFRAGTSGRATGELFF. CDR3 coding DNA: TGTGCCAGCAGCTTCAGAGCCGGGACTAGCGGGAGGGCAACCGGGGAGCTGTTTTTT.

This clonotype showed up just a few times. This chain uses TRBV6-2 or TRBV6-3 with TRBJ2-7; a possible D gene is TRBD1 (5 bases). Germline loops: CDR1 MNHEY, CDR2 SVGEGT. The CDR3 runs 15 residues. Trimming took off 4 bases at V and 3 bases at J, with 16 bases between the two ends. In DNA form, the CDR3 reads TGTGCCAGCAGTTTGGGCGGACACCCTATCTACGAGCAGTACGTC. Translation gives CASSLGGHPIYEQYV.

This clonotype has a count of ten or more. V and J are TRBV24-1 and TRBJ2-3; 7 nucleotides match TRBD1. Germline CDR1 KGHDR, CDR2 SFDVKD. This CDR3 is 12 amino acids long. The V segment lost 12 bases and the J segment 5 bases; nucleotides outside the gene matches: 7. CDR3 nucleotide sequence: TGTGCCGTCGGGGACAGTCTAGATACGCAGTATTTT. Translating it yields CAVGDSLDTQYF.

This clonotype was recorded at least ten times. The rearrangement joins TRBV20-1 to TRBJ2-5, with D tentatively TRBD2 (6 bases). The ends were cut back, 0 bases at V and 5 bases at J, with 16 bases in the middle. This CDR3 is 15 amino acids long. The germline V gene has CDR1 DFQATT and CDR2 SNEGSKA (reference sequence). The CDR3 DNA reads TGCAGTGCTAGAGATTCCGCGGGGACTGGGGAGACCCAGTACTTC. Its protein product is CSARDSAGTGETQYF.

This clonotype was recorded many times. J is TRBJ2-1 and V is TRBV27; D may correspond to TRBD1 or TRBD2 (5 bases each). Germline V lookup: CDR1 MNHEY, CDR2 SMNVEV (reference sequence). The CDR3 consists of 14 residues. Trimming pared 1 base from V and 3 bases from J, leaving 7 bases between. Written as DNA, the CDR3 is TGTGCCAGCAGTTTATGGGGGAGCTACAATGAGCAGTTCTTC. Translation: CASSLWGSYNEQFF.

This clonotype was counted many times. The V call is TRBV28, the J call TRBJ2-3; 7 bases line up with TRBD2. Looked up from germline, CDR1 is MDHEN and CDR2 is SYDVKM. The CDR3 totals 16 residues. The J segment lost 4 bases and the V segment lost 7 bases, leaving 14 bases of the junction unmatched. The CDR3 coding sequence is TGTGCCAGCAACCCTCCGCGGGAGTCCCTGGCAGATACGCAGTATTTT. Translation gives CASNPPRESLADTQYF.

This clonotype was detected ten times or more. Written as DNA, the CDR3 is TGCAGTGCTAGCGGGGACAGGGTGAAGACTGGGGCCAACGTCCTGACTTTC. Amino acids: CSASGDRVKTGANVLTF. This chain uses TRBV20-1 with TRBJ2-6, with 9 bases fitting TRBD1. Trimming at V came to 3 bases and at J to 2 bases, leaving 8 bases not matched to a gene. CDR3 length equals 17 residues. The germline V gene has CDR1 DFQATT and CDR2 SNEGSKA (reference sequence).

This chain links TRBV5-1 with TRBJ2-3; perhaps TRBD2 as D (5 bases). The germline V and J ends were trimmed by 4 bases and 6 bases, with 9 bases remaining between them. The germline V gene has CDR1 SGHRS and CDR2 YFSETQ. This CDR3 is built from 12 residues. The CDR3 loop is CASSQIADTQYF. The CDR3 nucleotides are TGCGCCAGCAGCCAAATAGCGGATACGCAGTATTTT. Full variable domain (missing parts from reference TRBV5-1 and TRBJ2-3): KAGVTQTPRYLIKTRGQQVTLSCSPISGHRSVSWYQQTPGQGLQFLFEYFSETQRNKGNFPGRFSGRQFSNSRSEMNVSTLELGDSALYLCASSQIADTQYFGPGTRLTVL.

This clonotype occurred a few times. V gene TRBV29-1 combines with J gene TRBJ2-3; no firm D call. Deletions cut 5 bases from V and 2 bases from J, with 2 bases between. The CDR3 spans 10 residues. CDR1 is SQVTM, CDR2 ANQGSEA, per germline. The CDR3 sequence: CSVHTDTQYF. In DNA, the CDR3 is TGCAGCGTTCACACAGATACGCAGTATTTT.

This clonotype was detected many times. The J gene is TRBJ2-7, the V gene TRBV19, with 8 nucleotides matching TRBD2. The CDR3 is made up of 14 amino acids. Germline assignment: CDR1 LNHDA and CDR2 SQIVND (reference sequence). V shed 5 bases, J shed 0 bases, and the junction held 3 bases outside the gene matches. The CDR3 nucleotides read TGTGCCAGTAGTCCCGGGAGGGCCTCCTACGAGCAGTACTTC. It specifies CASSPGRASYEQYF.

The chain joins TRBV12-3 or TRBV12-4 to TRBJ2-7; a weak D match, TRBD1 (6 bases). V was trimmed by 4 bases and J by 2 bases, leaving 12 bases between them. This CDR3 has 14 residues. The CDR3 DNA is TGTGCCAGCAGTTCCCGACAGGCCCCCTACGAGCAGTACTTC. Protein sequence: CASSSRQAPYEQYF.

This clonotype has ten or more counts. The J gene is TRBJ1-2, the V gene TRBV19; 7 bases are a match to TRBD1. Germline CDR1 LNHDA, CDR2 SQIVND (reference sequence). This CDR3 contains 11 residues. Unmatched junction bases numbered 6, after V lost 9 bases and J lost 8 bases. CDR3 amino acids: CASRQGGGYTF. The CDR3 coding sequence is TGTGCCAGCCGACAGGGAGGAGGCTACACCTTC.

The rearrangement joins TRBV5-1 to TRBJ2-1; D may be TRBD1 (6 bases). In germline, CDR1 is SGHRS, CDR2 YFSETQ. This CDR3 is 16 amino acids long. Trimming stripped 4 bases from V and 4 bases from J, with 18 bases between. The CDR3 DNA is TGCGCCAGCAGCCCGGGGACACCAAGAAGTTACAATGAGCAGTTCTTC. Protein sequence: CASSPGTPRSYNEQFF.

There are a few counts of this clonotype. V is TRBV20-1 and J is TRBJ2-7, with 14 nucleotides matching TRBD2. After removal of 3 bases from V and 0 bases from J, the junction contained 10 bases not matched to a gene. CDR1 is DFQATT and CDR2 is SNEGSKA in the germline V gene (reference sequence). This CDR3 comprises 18 residues. The CDR3, as DNA: TGCAGTGCTAGGAAGACCGGGACTAGCGGGGGTAACTCCTACGAGCAGTACTTC. Translating it yields CSARKTGTSGGNSYEQYF.

The chain combines TRBV4-3 with TRBJ2-1; D unresolved. This CDR3 region has 13 residues. V was cut by 0 bases and J by 5 bases, with 5 bases left in between. Germline loops: CDR1 LGHNA, CDR2 YSLEER. Here the CDR3 reads CASSQEMNNEQFF. The CDR3 nucleotides read TGCGCCAGCAGCCAAGAGATGAACAATGAGCAGTTCTTC.

This clonotype was found many times. The genes are TRBV12-3 or TRBV12-4 and TRBJ1-1; the match to TRBD1 covers 8 bases. This CDR3 is built from 15 residues. The ends lost 4 bases at V and 1 base at J; junction bases unmatched: 5. The CDR3 DNA reads TGTGCCAGCAGTTCCCAGGGGGCCGGGAACACTGAAGCTTTCTTT. Protein product: CASSSQGAGNTEAFF.

The rearrangement links TRBV4-3 to TRBJ1-1; 7 bases agree with TRBD1. The germline CDR1 and CDR2 sequences are LGHNA and YSLEER. The CDR3 is 15 amino acids. The ends lost 1 base at V and 5 bases at J; junction bases unmatched: 7. In DNA form, the CDR3 reads TGCGCCAGCAGCCAAGGCCAGGGGGTAAGGACTGAAGCTTTCTTT. Protein sequence: CASSQGQGVRTEAFF.

This clonotype was picked up many times. CDR3 in amino acids: CSASATGVSYQPQHF. CDR3 in DNA: TGCAGTGCTAGTGCGACAGGGGTGAGTTATCAGCCCCAGCATTTT. This chain uses TRBV20-1 with TRBJ1-5, with TRBD1 matching 8 bases. The V segment lost 3 bases and the J segment 5 bases; nucleotides outside the gene matches: 9. This CDR3 has 15 amino acids. In germline, CDR1 is DFQATT, CDR2 SNEGSKA (reference sequence).